This record covers a single T cell receptor (beta chain). These data belong to a study of cytomegalovirus exposure and HLA in healthy donors. The CDR3 runs to 14 residues. The germline gives CDR1 KGHSH, CDR2 LQKENI. V gave up 1 base and J gave up 2 bases, with 8 bases separating them. 13 Jbeta primers and 60 Vbeta primers were used for the PCR. The protocol was immunoSEQ multiplex PCR, while the TCRdb copy is restricted to in-frame clones and leaves out a portion. The table has 110,000 to 150,000 clones, 75% to 85% seen once. The TCR was taken from a woman under 30 in good health and CMV-seropositive. This chain links TRBV18 with TRBJ1-1; D call uncertain. Sequencing was done on a sample of PBMCs. The CDR3 DNA reads TGTGCCAGCTCACCACGAAGACTCAACACTGAAGCTTTCTTT. This codes for CASSPRRLNTEAFF.